This entry lists 21 T cell receptor beta chains sequenced from one sample in a study of spatial heterogeneity in lung cancer. Study-level results: Counts of expanded intratumoral alpha and beta TCRs tracked tumor mutation counts.

TCRdb passed the 5' RACE reads through MiXCR, listing each CDR3 protein once. The sample yields about 11,000 distinct CDR3 sequences, 5% to 5.5% seen once. The time point is: sample taken at primary tumor resection. Antigen specificity for these receptors is unknown. The input for sequencing was lung tumor tissue, taken at surgery. The receptors were sampled from a male donor with early-stage non-small cell lung cancer.

This clonotype appeared many times. The genes are TRBV30 and TRBJ1-1, with 8 bases identical to TRBD1. After removal of 3 bases from V and 7 bases from J, the junction contained 7 bases not matched to a gene. CDR1 and CDR2 from the germline V gene are GTSNPN and SVGIG (reference sequence). This CDR3 is built from 13 residues. CDR3 nucleotides: TGTGCCTGGAGAAAGTTACAGGGGGGTGAAGCTTTCTTT. Encoded protein: CAWRKLQGGEAFF.

This clonotype rates as medium-sized. The chain couples TRBV9 to TRBJ1-3; maybe TRBD1 (6 bases). Germline V gene data show CDR1 as SGDLS and CDR2 as YYNGEE. This CDR3 has 13 residues. The V end was cut by 5 bases, the J end by 3 bases, with 9 bases between. CDR3 bases: TGTGCCAGCAGTCGACAGGTTGGAAACACCATATATTTT. This gives the protein CASSRQVGNTIYF. The entire variable domain, with the rest obtained from reference TRBV9 and TRBJ1-3, is as follows: DSGVTQTPKHLITATGQRVTLRCSPRSGDLSVYWYQQSLDQGLQFLIQYYNGEERAKGNILERFSAQQFPDLHSELNLSSLELGDSALYFCASSRQVGNTIYFGEGSWLTVV.

This clonotype was seen a handful of times. The CDR3, as DNA: TGTGCCAGCAGCCGCACGGGACTAGTCACAGATACGCAGTATTTT. Its translation is CASSRTGLVTDTQYF. This rearrangement joins TRBV7-2 to TRBJ2-3; 8 nucleotides agree with TRBD2. V lost 5 bases, J lost 2 bases, and 6 bases stayed unmatched. From germline, CDR1 is SGHTA and CDR2 FQGNSA. There are 15 residues in the CDR3.

The chain recombines TRBV10-3 with TRBJ2-7; 11 positions agree with TRBD1. V lost 10 bases, J lost 6 bases, and 8 bases stayed unmatched. The germline gives CDR1 ENHRY, CDR2 SYGVKD. The length of the CDR3 is 13 residues. CDR3 residues: CATWDRGRREQYF. Here the CDR3 DNA reads TGTGCCACCTGGGACAGGGGGAGGCGCGAGCAGTACTTC.

The J gene is TRBJ2-3, the V gene TRBV7-2; D call uncertain. The CDR3 has 14 residues. The V gene lost 1 base and the J gene lost 5 bases, with 10 bases spanning the gap. The germline CDR1 and CDR2 sequences are SGHTA and FQGNSA. Written as DNA, the CDR3 is TGTGCCAGCAGCTTAGTGGCTTACATAGATACGCAGTATTTT. Residues: CASSLVAYIDTQYF.

By share of the sample, this clonotype is medium-sized. The chain has TRBV6-5 and TRBJ2-3, with 11 bases that match TRBD1. Trimming removed 10 bases from V and 3 bases from J; junction bases left unmatched: 6. Germline V lookup: CDR1 MNHEY, CDR2 SVGAGI. There are 14 residues in the CDR3. CDR3 in amino acids: CANSGDRGTDTQYF. In DNA, the CDR3 is TGTGCCAACTCTGGGGACAGGGGGACAGATACGCAGTATTTT.

This clonotype was observed many times. This rearrangement joins TRBV29-1 to TRBJ2-3, with 10 bases identical to TRBD1. J lost 1 base, V lost 5 bases, and 3 bases had no gene match. CDR3 length: 14 amino acids. Germline CDR1 and CDR2: SQVTM and ANQGSEA. The CDR3: CSVSGTGGTDTQYF. The CDR3 bases are TGCAGCGTTTCCGGGACAGGGGGCACAGATACGCAGTATTTT.

To note about this clonotype: It may be a read error: a sequence one base away is much more abundant. CDR3 sequence reads: CASGVTSGTSGRVSYEQYF. Written as DNA, the CDR3 is TGTGCCAGCGGCGTAACATCCGGGACTAGCGGGAGAGTGTCCTACGAGCAGTACTTC. The chain has TRBV6-2 or TRBV6-3 and TRBJ2-7; TRBD2 matches at 14 bases. Germline loops: CDR1 MNHEY, CDR2 SVGEGT. The J segment lost 1 base and the V segment lost 8 bases, leaving 16 bases of the junction unmatched. CDR3 length: 19 residues.

This clonotype showed up many times. The chain carries TRBV7-9 and TRBJ2-7; TRBD1 agrees at 7 bases. V lost 6 bases, J lost 0 bases, and 2 bases stayed unmatched. This CDR3 has 13 residues. Germline V gene lookup returns CDR1 SEHNR and CDR2 FQNEAQ (reference sequence). The CDR3 nucleotides are TGTGCCAGCAGACGGGACAGCTCCTACGAGCAGTACTTC. Amino acid sequence: CASRRDSSYEQYF. Using reference TRBV7-9 and TRBJ2-7 for the parts outside the CDR3, the full variable domain is DTGVSQNPRHKITKRGQNVTFRCDPISEHNRLYWYRQTLGQGPEFLTYFQNEAQLEKSRLLSDRFSAERPKGSFSTLEIQRTEQGDSAMYLCASRRDSSYEQYFGPGTRLTVT.

This clonotype has at least ten counts. This chain connects TRBV6-5 to TRBJ1-2, with a weak D call TRBD1 (6 bases). From germline, CDR1 is MNHEY and CDR2 SVGAGI. The V end was cut by 6 bases, the J end by 1 base, with 18 bases between. The CDR3 extends over 16 amino acids. The CDR3 loop reads CASRDGGGGLNYGYTF. The CDR3 DNA follows: TGTGCCAGCAGGGATGGTGGGGGCGGCCTTAACTATGGCTACACCTTC.

Ten or more counts support this clonotype. The chain joins TRBV6-5 to TRBJ2-1, with 8 bases lining up with TRBD1. Germline V gene data show CDR1 as MNHEY and CDR2 as SVGAGI. Trimming cost V 1 base and J 9 bases; bases outside gene matches: 5. This CDR3 is 14 amino acids long. The CDR3 nucleotides are TGTGCCAGCAGTTACTTGGGCAGGGGGCGTGAGCAGTTCTTC. Its protein is CASSYLGRGREQFF.

This clonotype was detected ten times or more. The chain links TRBV25-1 to TRBJ2-3, with TRBD2 matching over 7 bases. This CDR3 has 18 residues. Germline CDR1 is MGHDK and CDR2 is SYGVNS. The trim removed 5 bases at V and 2 bases at J, leaving 16 bases unmatched. CDR3 nucleotide sequence: TGTGCCAGCAGTTCTCGATCGGTAGGCGGGAGTTTCACAGATACGCAGTATTTT. This gives the protein CASSSRSVGGSFTDTQYF.

This clonotype was recorded at least ten times. This rearrangement joins TRBV29-1 to TRBJ2-7, with D tentatively TRBD2 (6 bases). This CDR3 comprises 14 residues. The V end lost 5 bases, the J end lost 0 bases, and 14 bases lay between the germline ends. The germline V gene encodes CDR1 SQVTM and CDR2 ANQGSEA. This CDR3 is CSVTRDSSSYEQYF. The CDR3 DNA is TGCAGCGTTACCCGGGACTCATCCTCCTACGAGCAGTACTTC.

This clonotype was counted many times. The chain employs TRBV20-1 and TRBJ2-7; no firm D call. The germline V and J ends were trimmed by 3 bases and 4 bases, with 10 bases remaining between them. Germline V gene sequence: CDR1 DFQATT, CDR2 SNEGSKA (reference sequence). The CDR3 is made up of 12 amino acids. CDR3 region: CSASLQDYEQYF. The CDR3 nucleotides are TGCAGTGCTAGCCTTCAGGATTACGAGCAGTACTTC.

The chain recombines TRBV5-4 with TRBJ1-2; 11 bases are a match to TRBD1. CDR1 is SGHNT, CDR2 YYREEE, per germline (reference sequence). This CDR3 spans 15 amino acids. V lost 0 bases, J lost 4 bases, and 2 bases stayed unmatched. As DNA, the CDR3 is TGTGCCAGCAGCTTGGCCGGGACAGGGGGCTATGGCTACACCTTC. It is translated as CASSLAGTGGYGYTF.

This clonotype is medium-sized in the sample. The rearrangement uses TRBV18 and TRBJ1-2; TRBD1 matches at 9 bases. The V gene's germline CDR1 is KGHSH and CDR2 LQKENI. CDR3 length: 17 residues. Germline trimming cut 4 bases from V and 3 bases from J; bases unmatched to any gene: 12. In DNA form, the CDR3 reads TGTGCCAGCTCACTCCTCGTAGGGACAGGGAATTACTATGGCTACACCTTC. It is translated as CASSLLVGTGNYYGYTF.

At least ten counts were recorded for this clonotype. V usage is TRBV12-3 or TRBV12-4 and J usage is TRBJ1-5; D call uncertain. This CDR3 is 16 amino acids long. V dropped 6 bases and J dropped 4 bases, with 19 bases sitting between them. CDR3 DNA sequence: TGTGCCAGCAGCCCAGGCGTTTACCCGCCAAATCAGCCCCAGCATTTT. As protein: CASSPGVYPPNQPQHF.

This clonotype was seen many times. This chain uses TRBV5-1 with TRBJ1-1, with D unclear. The V end lost 1 base, the J end lost 1 base, and 14 bases lay between the germline ends. The germline CDR1 and CDR2 sequences are SGHRS and YFSETQ. The CDR3 contains 16 residues. This CDR3 reads CASSLNRRGRNTEAFF. As DNA, the CDR3 is TGCGCCAGCAGCTTGAATAGGCGGGGAAGGAACACTGAAGCTTTCTTT.

This clonotype appeared many times. The chain couples TRBV20-1 to TRBJ1-3; 9 bases match TRBD1. This CDR3 has 14 amino acids. Germline V gene sequence: CDR1 DFQATT, CDR2 SNEGSKA (reference sequence). Unmatched junction bases numbered 3, after V lost 4 bases and J lost 2 bases. The CDR3 reads CSATNRGPGNTIYF. CDR3 coding DNA: TGCAGTGCTACAAACAGGGGGCCTGGAAACACCATATATTTT.

This chain joins TRBV5-6 and TRBJ1-5; 8 positions agree with TRBD1. The J segment lost 8 bases and the V segment lost 3 bases, leaving 7 bases of the junction unmatched. Germline loops: CDR1 SGHDT, CDR2 YYEEEE. The CDR3 contains 14 residues. In nucleotides, the CDR3 is TGTGCCAGCAGCTCGAACAGGGGGGTTAAGCCCCAGCATTTT. Its protein is CASSSNRGVKPQHF.

In this sample, this clonotype turned up many times. This chain uses TRBV11-2 with TRBJ1-1; no definite D call. Germline V CDR1 and CDR2: SGHAT, FQNNGV. V was pared by 5 bases and J by 10 bases, with 20 bases between. The CDR3 contains 14 residues. The CDR3 DNA is TGTGCCAGCAGCCCCGGGGTTTCTCTCCTCGGAGCTTTCTTT. Translating gives CASSPGVSLLGAFF.